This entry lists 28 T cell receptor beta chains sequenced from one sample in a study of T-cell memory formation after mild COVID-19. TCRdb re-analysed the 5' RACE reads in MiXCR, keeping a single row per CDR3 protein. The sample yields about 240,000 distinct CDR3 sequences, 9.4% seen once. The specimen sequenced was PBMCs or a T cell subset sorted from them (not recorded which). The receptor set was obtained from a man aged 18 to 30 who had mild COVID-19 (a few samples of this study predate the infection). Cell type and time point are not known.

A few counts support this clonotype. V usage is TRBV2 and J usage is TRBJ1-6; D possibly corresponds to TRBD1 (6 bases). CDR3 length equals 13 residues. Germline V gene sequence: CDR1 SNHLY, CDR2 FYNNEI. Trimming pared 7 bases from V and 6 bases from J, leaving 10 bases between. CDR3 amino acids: CASKRGPNSPLHF. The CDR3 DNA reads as TGTGCCAGCAAACGGGGGCCTAATTCACCCCTCCACTTT.

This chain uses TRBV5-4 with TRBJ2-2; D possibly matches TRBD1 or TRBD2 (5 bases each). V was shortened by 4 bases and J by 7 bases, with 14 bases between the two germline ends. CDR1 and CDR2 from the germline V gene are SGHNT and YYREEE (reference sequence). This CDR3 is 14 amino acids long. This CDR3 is CASSPARGDGELFF. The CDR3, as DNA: TGTGCCAGCAGCCCCGCTAGGGGAGACGGGGAGCTGTTTTTT.

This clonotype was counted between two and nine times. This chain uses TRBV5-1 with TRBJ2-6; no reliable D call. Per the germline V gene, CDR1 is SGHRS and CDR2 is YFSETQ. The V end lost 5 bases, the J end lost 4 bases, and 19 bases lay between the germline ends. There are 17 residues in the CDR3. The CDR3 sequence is CASRRKQESRGANVLTF. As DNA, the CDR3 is TGCGCCAGCAGGCGAAAACAAGAGTCTAGGGGGGCCAACGTCCTGACTTTC. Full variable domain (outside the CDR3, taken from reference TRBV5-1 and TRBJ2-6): KAGVTQTPRYLIKTRGQQVTLSCSPISGHRSVSWYQQTPGQGLQFLFEYFSETQRNKGNFPGRFSGRQFSNSRSEMNVSTLELGDSALYLCASRRKQESRGANVLTFGAGSRLTVL.

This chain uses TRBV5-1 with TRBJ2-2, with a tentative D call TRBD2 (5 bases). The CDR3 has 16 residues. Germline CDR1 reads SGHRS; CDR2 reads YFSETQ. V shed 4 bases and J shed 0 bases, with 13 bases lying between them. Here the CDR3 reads CASSPRTSSNTGELFF. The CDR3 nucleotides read TGCGCCAGCAGCCCCCGGACTTCATCGAACACCGGGGAGCTGTTTTTT.

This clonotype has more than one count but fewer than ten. The DNA of the CDR3 is TGCGCCAGCAGCCAAGATACCGGCTCCTACGAGCAGTACTTC. This gives the protein CASSQDTGSYEQYF. V usage is TRBV4-1 and J usage is TRBJ2-7, with D unresolved. Germline-derived CDR1 and CDR2 are MGHRA and YSYEKL. This CDR3 spans 14 amino acids. Trimming took off 0 bases at V and 0 bases at J, with 6 bases between the two ends.

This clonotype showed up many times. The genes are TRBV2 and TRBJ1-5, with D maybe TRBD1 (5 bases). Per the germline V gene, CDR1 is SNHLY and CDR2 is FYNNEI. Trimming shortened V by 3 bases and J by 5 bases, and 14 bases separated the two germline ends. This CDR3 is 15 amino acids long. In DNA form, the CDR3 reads TGTGCCAGCAGTGATGTCGGGGGTAGTGATCAGCCCCAGCATTTT. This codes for CASSDVGGSDQPQHF. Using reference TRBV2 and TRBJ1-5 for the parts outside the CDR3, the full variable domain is EPEVTQTPSHQVTQMGQEVILRCVPISNHLYFYWYRQILGQKVEFLVSFYNNEISEKSEIFDDQFSVERPDGSNFTLKIRSTKLEDSAMYFCASSDVGGSDQPQHFGDGTRLSIL.

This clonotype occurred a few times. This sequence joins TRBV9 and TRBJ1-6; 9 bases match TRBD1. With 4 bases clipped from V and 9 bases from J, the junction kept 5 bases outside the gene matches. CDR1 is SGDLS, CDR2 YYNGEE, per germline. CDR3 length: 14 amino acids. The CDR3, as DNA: TGTGCCAGCAGCCTCACAGGGGGCGGTTCACCCCTCCACTTT. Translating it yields CASSLTGGGSPLHF.

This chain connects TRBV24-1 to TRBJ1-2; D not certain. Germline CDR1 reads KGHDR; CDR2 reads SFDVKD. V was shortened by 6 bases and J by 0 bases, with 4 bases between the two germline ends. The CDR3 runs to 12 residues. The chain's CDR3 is CATSRTNYGYTF. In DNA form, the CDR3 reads TGTGCCACCAGTCGTACTAACTATGGCTACACCTTC.

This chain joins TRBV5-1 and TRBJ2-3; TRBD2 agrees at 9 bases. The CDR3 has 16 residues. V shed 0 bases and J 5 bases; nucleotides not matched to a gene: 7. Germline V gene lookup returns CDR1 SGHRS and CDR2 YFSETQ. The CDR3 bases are TGCGCCAGCAGCTTGGTAAGGCGGGGGGGCAGAGATACGCAGTATTTT. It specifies CASSLVRRGGRDTQYF.

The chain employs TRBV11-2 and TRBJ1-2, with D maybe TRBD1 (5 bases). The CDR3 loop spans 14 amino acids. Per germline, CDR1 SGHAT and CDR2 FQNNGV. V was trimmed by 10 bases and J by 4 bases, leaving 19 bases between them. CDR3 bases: TGTGCCACCAGGCGGATGGGGGTTAGCTATGGCTACACCTTC. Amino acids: CATRRMGVSYGYTF.

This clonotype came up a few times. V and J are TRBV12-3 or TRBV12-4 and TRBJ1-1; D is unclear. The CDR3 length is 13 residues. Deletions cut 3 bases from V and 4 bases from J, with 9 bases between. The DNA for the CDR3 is TGTGCCAGCAGTTTTTCCGCAGGCACTGAAGCTTTCTTT. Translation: CASSFSAGTEAFF.

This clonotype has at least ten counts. This CDR3 reads CASSPAGGPRETQYF. The CDR3, as DNA: TGTGCCAGCAGCCCAGCGGGGGGGCCTAGGGAGACCCAGTACTTC. The chain employs TRBV7-2 and TRBJ2-5, with TRBD2 matching 10 bases. Germline CDR1 and CDR2: SGHTA and FQGNSA. CDR3 length equals 15 residues. V shed 5 bases, J shed 5 bases, and the junction held 8 bases outside the gene matches.

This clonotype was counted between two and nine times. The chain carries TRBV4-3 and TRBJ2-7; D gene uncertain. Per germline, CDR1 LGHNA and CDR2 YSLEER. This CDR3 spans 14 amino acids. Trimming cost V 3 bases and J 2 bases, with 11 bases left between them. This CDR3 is CASSQMVGTYEQYF. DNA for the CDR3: TGCGCCAGCAGCCAGATGGTTGGGACCTACGAGCAGTACTTC.

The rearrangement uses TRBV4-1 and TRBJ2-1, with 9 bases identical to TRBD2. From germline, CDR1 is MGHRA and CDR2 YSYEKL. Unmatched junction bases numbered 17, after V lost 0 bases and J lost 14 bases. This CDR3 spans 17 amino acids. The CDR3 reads CASSQDHPASGAPKEFF. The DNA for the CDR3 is TGCGCCAGCAGCCAAGATCACCCAGCTAGCGGGGCTCCTAAGGAGTTCTTC.

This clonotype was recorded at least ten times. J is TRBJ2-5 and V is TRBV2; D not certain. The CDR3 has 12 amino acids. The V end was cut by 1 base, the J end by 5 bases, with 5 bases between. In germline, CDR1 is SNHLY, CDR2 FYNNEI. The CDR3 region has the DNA TGTGCCAGCAGTGAAGACGGGGAGACCCAGTACTTC. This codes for CASSEDGETQYF.

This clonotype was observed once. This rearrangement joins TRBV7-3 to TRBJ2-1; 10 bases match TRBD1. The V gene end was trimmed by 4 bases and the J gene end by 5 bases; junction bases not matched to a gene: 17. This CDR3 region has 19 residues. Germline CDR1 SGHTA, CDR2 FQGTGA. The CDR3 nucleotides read TGTGCCAGCAGCTCCCGGGACAGGGGACCCCCACTCGTCAACAATGAGCAGTTCTTC. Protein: CASSSRDRGPPLVNNEQFF.

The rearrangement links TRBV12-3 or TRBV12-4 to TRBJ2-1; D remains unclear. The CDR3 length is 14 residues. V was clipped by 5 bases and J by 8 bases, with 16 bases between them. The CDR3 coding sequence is TGTGCCAGCAGTCCCCGGTCGGCTATAGATGAGCAGTTCTTC. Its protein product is CASSPRSAIDEQFF.

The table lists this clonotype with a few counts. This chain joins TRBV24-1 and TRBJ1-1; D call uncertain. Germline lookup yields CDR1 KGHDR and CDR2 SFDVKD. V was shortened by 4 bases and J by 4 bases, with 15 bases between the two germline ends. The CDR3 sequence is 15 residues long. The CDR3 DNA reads TGTGCCACCAGTGAGCCGCAGGTACCCCCCACTGAAGCTTTCTTT. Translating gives CATSEPQVPPTEAFF.

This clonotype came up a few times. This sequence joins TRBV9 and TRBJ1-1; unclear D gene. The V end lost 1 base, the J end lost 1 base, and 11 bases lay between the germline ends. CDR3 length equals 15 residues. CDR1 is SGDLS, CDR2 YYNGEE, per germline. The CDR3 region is CASSVRSGPNTEAFF. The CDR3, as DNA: TGTGCCAGCAGCGTAAGGTCAGGCCCGAACACTGAAGCTTTCTTT. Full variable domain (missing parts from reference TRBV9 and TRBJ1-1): DSGVTQTPKHLITATGQRVTLRCSPRSGDLSVYWYQQSLDQGLQFLIQYYNGEERAKGNILERFSAQQFPDLHSELNLSSLELGDSALYFCASSVRSGPNTEAFFGQGTRLTVV.

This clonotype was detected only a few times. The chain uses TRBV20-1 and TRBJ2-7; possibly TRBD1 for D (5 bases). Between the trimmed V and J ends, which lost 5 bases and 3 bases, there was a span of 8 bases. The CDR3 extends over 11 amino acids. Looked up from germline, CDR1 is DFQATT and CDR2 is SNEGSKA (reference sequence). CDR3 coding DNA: TGCAGTGCTGGGGCGCACTACGAGCAGTACGTC. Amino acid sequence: CSAGAHYEQYV.

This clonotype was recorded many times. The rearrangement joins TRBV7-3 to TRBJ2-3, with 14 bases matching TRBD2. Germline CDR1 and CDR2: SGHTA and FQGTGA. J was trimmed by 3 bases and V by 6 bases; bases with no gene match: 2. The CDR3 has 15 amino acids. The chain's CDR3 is CASRRTSGGTDTQYF. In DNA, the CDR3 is TGTGCCAGCAGACGGACTAGCGGGGGGACAGATACGCAGTATTTT.

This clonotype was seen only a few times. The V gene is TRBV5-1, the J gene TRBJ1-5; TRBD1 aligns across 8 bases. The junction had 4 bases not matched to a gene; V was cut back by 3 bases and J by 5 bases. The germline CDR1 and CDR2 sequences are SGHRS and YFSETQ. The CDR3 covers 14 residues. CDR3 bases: TGCGCCAGCAGCTGGACAGGGAGGGATCAGCCCCAGCATTTT. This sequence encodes CASSWTGRDQPQHF.

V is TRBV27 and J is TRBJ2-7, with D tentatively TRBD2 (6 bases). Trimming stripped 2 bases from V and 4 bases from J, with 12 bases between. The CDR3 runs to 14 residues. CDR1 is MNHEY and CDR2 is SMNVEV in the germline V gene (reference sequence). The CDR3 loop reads CASSLTTGAYEQYF. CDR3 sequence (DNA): TGTGCCAGCAGTTTAACGACGGGAGCGTACGAGCAGTACTTC.

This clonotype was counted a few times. The CDR3 region has the DNA TGTGCCAGCAGCCAGGGGTCGGGACAGTCTCAGCCCCAGCATTTT. Its translation: CASSQGSGQSQPQHF. This chain links TRBV3-1 with TRBJ1-5; 7 nucleotides line up with TRBD1. The ends lost 3 bases at V and 6 bases at J; junction bases unmatched: 8. Germline CDR1 reads LGHDT; CDR2 reads YNNKEL (reference sequence). The CDR3 consists of 15 residues.

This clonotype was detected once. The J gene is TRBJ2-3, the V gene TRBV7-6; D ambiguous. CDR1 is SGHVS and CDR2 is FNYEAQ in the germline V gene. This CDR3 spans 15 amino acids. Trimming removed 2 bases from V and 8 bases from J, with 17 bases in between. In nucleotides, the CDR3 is TGTGCCAGCAGCTTACAGATCACGCCTCGCTCTACGCAGTATTTT. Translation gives CASSLQITPRSTQYF.

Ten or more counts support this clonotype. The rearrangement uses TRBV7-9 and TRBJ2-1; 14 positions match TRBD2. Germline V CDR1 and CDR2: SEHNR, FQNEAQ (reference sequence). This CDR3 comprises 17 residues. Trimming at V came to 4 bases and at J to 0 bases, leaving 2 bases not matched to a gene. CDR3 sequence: CASSSGLAGASYNEQFF. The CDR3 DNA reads TGTGCCAGCAGCTCGGGACTAGCGGGGGCCTCCTACAATGAGCAGTTCTTC.

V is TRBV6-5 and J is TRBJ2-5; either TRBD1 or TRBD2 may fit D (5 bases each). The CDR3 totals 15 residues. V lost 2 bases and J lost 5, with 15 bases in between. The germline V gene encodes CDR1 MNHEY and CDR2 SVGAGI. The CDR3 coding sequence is TGTGCCAGCAGTTACGCCGGGACCCCTGGTGAGACCCAGTACTTC. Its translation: CASSYAGTPGETQYF.

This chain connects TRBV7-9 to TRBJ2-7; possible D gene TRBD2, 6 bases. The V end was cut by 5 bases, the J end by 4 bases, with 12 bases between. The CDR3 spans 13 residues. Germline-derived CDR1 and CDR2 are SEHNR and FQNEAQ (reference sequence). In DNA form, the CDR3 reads TGTGCCAGCAGCCCTAGCGAGGGTTACGAGCAGTACTTC. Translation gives CASSPSEGYEQYF.